This T cell receptor (beta chain) appears in the sequencing data of a study of blood T cell repertoires in COVID-19. Study-level background: Researchers got acute and convalescent COVID-19 samples from the United States, Italy and Spain.

Method: immunoSEQ multiplex PCR; TCRdb's copy keeps in-frame clones and lacks some. The sample contains over 150,000 clones, approximately 80% of which appear only once. The sequencing sample was made of peripheral blood. This sequence was found in a middle-aged woman with COVID-19, enrolled during active disease.

CDR3 amino acids: CASSQWTGISGNTIYF. The CDR3 DNA is TGTGCCAGCAGCCAATGGACAGGGATCTCTGGAAACACCATATATTTT. This chain uses TRBV14 with TRBJ1-3, with 8 bases aligning to TRBD1. The V segment lost 2 bases and the J segment 0 bases; nucleotides outside the gene matches: 3. This CDR3 has 16 residues. Germline lookup yields CDR1 SGHDN and CDR2 FVKESK.